A single sample gave rise to the 22 T cell receptor beta chains below, sequenced in a study of blood T cell repertoires in COVID-19. Profiling relied on immunoSEQ multiplex PCR, and the TCRdb table lists in-frame clones only, not all of them. Of 650,000 to 800,000 clones detected, 75% to 90% appear once; the ten largest clones hold over 0.2%. The sample consisted of peripheral blood. Receptors originate from a woman aged 18-29 years with acute or convalescent COVID-19.

V usage is TRBV18 and J usage is TRBJ2-7, with 11 positions matching TRBD2. J was trimmed by 4 bases and V by 3 bases; bases with no gene match: 5. In germline, CDR1 is KGHSH, CDR2 LQKENI. This CDR3 is built from 15 residues. This CDR3 reads CASSPPASGGYEQYF. CDR3 bases: TGTGCCAGCTCACCCCCGGCTAGCGGGGGGTACGAGCAGTACTTC.

This chain connects TRBV6-6 to TRBJ2-4; 9 bases fit TRBD1. V trimming: 6 bases; J trimming: 7 bases; junction bases outside the gene matches: 4. There are 13 residues in the CDR3. The germline V gene has CDR1 MNHNY and CDR2 SVGAGI (reference sequence). The CDR3 nucleotides are TGTGCCAGCAGGTCACAGGGGGCCAACATTCAGTACTTC. Amino acid sequence: CASRSQGANIQYF.

V is TRBV7-9 and J is TRBJ1-2, with TRBD1 matching over 7 bases. The CDR3 loop spans 15 amino acids. CDR1 is SEHNR and CDR2 is FQNEAQ in the germline V gene (reference sequence). Trimming at V came to 3 bases and at J to 5 bases, leaving 9 bases not matched to a gene. The CDR3 coding sequence is TGTGCCAGCAGCTTGCCCCAGGGGGAAGCTTATGGCTACACCTTC. Translated, it gives CASSLPQGEAYGYTF.

This chain joins TRBV18 and TRBJ1-4; D call uncertain. Looked up from germline, CDR1 is KGHSH and CDR2 is LQKENI. V lost 3 bases and J 6 bases, leaving 14 bases between the germline ends. The CDR3 contains 15 residues. For the CDR3, the DNA is TGTGCCAGCTCACCGAGAGAGGGTAGAGATGAAAAACTGTTTTTT. Translation gives CASSPREGRDEKLFF.

The gene calls are TRBV12-3 or TRBV12-4 and TRBJ1-5; 9 nucleotides agree with TRBD1. This CDR3 is built from 13 residues. Unmatched junction bases numbered 3, after V lost 6 bases and J lost 6 bases. The CDR3 protein is CASRTGGSQPQHF. DNA for the CDR3: TGTGCCAGCAGAACAGGGGGCAGTCAGCCCCAGCATTTT.

The chain employs TRBV7-2 and TRBJ2-3, with 13 bases identical to TRBD2. The ends lost 8 bases at V and 7 bases at J; junction bases unmatched: 3. The CDR3 covers 13 residues. Germline V gene lookup returns CDR1 SGHTA and CDR2 FQGNSA. CDR3 bases: TGTGCCAGCGGGACTAGCGGGGCCAATACGCAGTATTTT. Translating gives CASGTSGANTQYF.

The chain carries TRBV4-3 and TRBJ1-1; 7 bases map to TRBD1. The CDR3 extends over 16 amino acids. Losses at the gene ends were 1 base for V and 2 bases for J; bases not matched to a gene: 7. CDR1 LGHNA and CDR2 YSLEER come from the germline V gene. CDR3 bases: TGCGCCAGCAGCCAAGGACTGGGGACAGATAACACTGAAGCTTTCTTT. It codes for CASSQGLGTDNTEAFF.

The chain employs TRBV5-1 and TRBJ2-3; D is ambiguous. This CDR3 spans 15 amino acids. The germline V and J ends were trimmed by 0 bases and 6 bases, with 14 bases remaining between them. The V gene's germline CDR1 is SGHRS and CDR2 YFSETQ. The CDR3 spells CASSLGPSRWDTQYF. DNA of the CDR3: TGCGCCAGCAGCTTGGGACCCTCCAGGTGGGATACGCAGTATTTT. The full variable domain, rest sourced from reference TRBV5-1 and TRBJ2-3, is KAGVTQTPRYLIKTRGQQVTLSCSPISGHRSVSWYQQTPGQGLQFLFEYFSETQRNKGNFPGRFSGRQFSNSRSEMNVSTLELGDSALYLCASSLGPSRWDTQYFGPGTRLTVL.

The chain combines TRBV5-1 with TRBJ2-7, with D perhaps matching TRBD1 (5 bases). Deletions cut 0 bases from V and 6 bases from J, with 22 bases between. CDR3 length: 17 residues. The germline gives CDR1 SGHRS, CDR2 YFSETQ. This CDR3 is CASSLAGKGFGFGEQYF. The CDR3 region has the DNA TGCGCCAGCAGCTTGGCCGGAAAGGGGTTTGGTTTCGGCGAGCAGTACTTC. The full variable domain, with the rest looked up from reference TRBV5-1 and TRBJ2-7, is KAGVTQTPRYLIKTRGQQVTLSCSPISGHRSVSWYQQTPGQGLQFLFEYFSETQRNKGNFPGRFSGRQFSNSRSEMNVSTLELGDSALYLCASSLAGKGFGFGEQYFGPGTRLTVT.

The chain uses TRBV11-3 and TRBJ1-1; no clear D. The CDR3 runs to 14 residues. Germline V CDR1 and CDR2: SGHNT, YENEEA. V lost 5 bases and J lost 0, with 10 bases in between. The CDR3 nucleotides read TGTGCCAGCAGCAGGTCCGGGTTGAACACTGAAGCTTTCTTT. Its protein product is CASSRSGLNTEAFF. The whole variable domain, remainder taken from reference TRBV11-3 and TRBJ1-1, is EAGVVQSPRYKIIEKKQPVAFWCNPISGHNTLYWYLQNLGQGPELLIRYENEEAVDDSQLPKDRFSAERLKGVDSTLKIQPAELGDSAVYLCASSRSGLNTEAFFGQGTRLTVV.

This clone was seen only once. This chain connects TRBV3-1 (or the pseudogene TRBV3-2) to TRBJ1-1, with no clear D. Trimming cost V 5 bases and J 3 bases, with 13 bases left between them. CDR1 LGHDT and CDR2 YNNKEL come from the germline V gene (reference sequence). This CDR3 region has 14 residues. The CDR3 loop is CASSVQPEDTEAFF. In nucleotides, the CDR3 is TGTGCCAGCAGCGTCCAGCCGGAGGACACTGAAGCTTTCTTT.

The chain employs TRBV7-9 and TRBJ1-5; D is ambiguous. The germline V and J ends were trimmed by 1 base and 4 bases, with 14 bases remaining between them. The CDR3 is made up of 16 amino acids. Looked up from germline, CDR1 is SEHNR and CDR2 is FQNEAQ (reference sequence). CDR3 nucleotides: TGTGCCAGCAGCTTAGAAGAGGTTAGGAGAAATCAGCCCCAGCATTTT. Translation gives CASSLEEVRRNQPQHF. The full variable domain, in which reference TRBV7-9 and TRBJ1-5 provide the parts outside the CDR3, is DTGVSQNPRHKITKRGQNVTFRCDPISEHNRLYWYRQTLGQGPEFLTYFQNEAQLEKSRLLSDRFSAERPKGSFSTLEIQRTEQGDSAMYLCASSLEEVRRNQPQHFGDGTRLSIL.

This rearrangement joins TRBV10-3 to TRBJ2-3; TRBD2 agrees at 8 bases. With V trimmed by 3 bases and J by 3 bases, 5 bases remained unmatched. This CDR3 has 15 amino acids. Germline-derived CDR1 and CDR2 are ENHRY and SYGVKD. The CDR3 region has the DNA TGTGCCATCAGTGACTTACGGGGGGGGACAGATACGCAGTATTTT. It encodes CAISDLRGGTDTQYF.

The J gene is TRBJ1-2, the V gene TRBV4-1; D remains ambiguous. With 1 base removed from V and 6 bases from J, the gap between germline ends came to 18 bases. The CDR3 runs to 16 residues. Looked up from germline, CDR1 is MGHRA and CDR2 is YSYEKL. The CDR3 nucleotides are TGCGCCAGCAGCCAAGCCGCATCGGCGGAGGTAGATGGCTACACCTTC. The encoded protein is CASSQAASAEVDGYTF.

This clone was picked up one time. V and J are TRBV19 and TRBJ1-2; 7 bases align to TRBD1. V was pared by 4 bases and J by 2 bases, with 4 bases of the junction left unmatched. The CDR3 length is 14 residues. Per germline, CDR1 LNHDA and CDR2 SQIVND (reference sequence). This chain's CDR3 is CASSTGTANYGYTF. The CDR3 nucleotides are TGTGCCAGTAGTACTGGGACAGCAAACTATGGCTACACCTTC.

This clone has just one count. V and J are TRBV7-9 and TRBJ1-6, with 12 bases lining up with TRBD1. This CDR3 contains 17 residues. From germline, CDR1 is SEHNR and CDR2 FQNEAQ (reference sequence). The trim removed 1 base at V and 11 bases at J, leaving 9 bases unmatched. CDR3 coding DNA: TGTGCCAGCAGCTTAGACCGGGACAGGGGGCCGGAGACACCCCTCCACTTT. Amino acid sequence: CASSLDRDRGPETPLHF.

This chain joins TRBV4-1 and TRBJ1-1; no reliable D call. Trimming stripped 0 bases from V and 0 bases from J, with 5 bases between. The CDR3 has 14 residues. The germline V gene encodes CDR1 MGHRA and CDR2 YSYEKL. Written as DNA, the CDR3 is TGCGCCAGCAGCCAAGATCCGGTGAACACTGAAGCTTTCTTT. This translates into CASSQDPVNTEAFF.

To note about this clone: Relative to the germline gene, one junction end is altered; a read error may explain this. The rearrangement uses TRBV28 and TRBJ2-7; 9 bases align to TRBD2. The germline CDR1 and CDR2 sequences are MDHEN and SYDVKM. The CDR3 is made up of 15 amino acids. The CDR3 protein is CAGSSSGTSFYEQYF. The DNA for the CDR3 is TGTGCCGGCAGTTCATCCGGGACTAGCTTCTACGAGCAGTACTTC.

This clone is a singleton in its sample. The V call is TRBV9, the J call TRBJ1-3, with a weak D call TRBD1 (5 bases). The CDR3 sequence is 16 residues long. V lost 1 base and J 1 base, leaving 12 bases between the germline ends. Germline values: CDR1 SGDLS, CDR2 YYNGEE. In DNA form, the CDR3 reads TGTGCCAGCAGCGTACCTGTCAGGGTGTCTGGAAACACCATATATTTT. Translating gives CASSVPVRVSGNTIYF.

The rearrangement joins TRBV19 to TRBJ1-4; D is undetermined. Germline loops: CDR1 LNHDA, CDR2 SQIVND (reference sequence). Trimming removed 2 bases at V and 7 bases at J, with 11 bases between. The CDR3 is made up of 14 amino acids. CDR3 amino acids: CASSIWSGSEKLFF. CDR3 nucleotides: TGTGCCAGTAGTATATGGAGTGGGAGTGAAAAACTGTTTTTT.

This sequence joins TRBV19 and TRBJ1-1; 9 bases align to TRBD1. The V and J ends lost 5 bases and 1 base, in that order; junction bases with no gene match: 14. This CDR3 has 18 amino acids. From germline, CDR1 is LNHDA and CDR2 SQIVND (reference sequence). CDR3 nucleotides: TGTGCCAGTAGTTCGTACCCCGGGACAGGGATAGGGAACACTGAAGCTTTCTTT. This translates into CASSSYPGTGIGNTEAFF.

The chain combines TRBV13 with TRBJ2-2; 8 nucleotides match TRBD1. J gave up 6 bases and V 5 bases, and 14 bases lay outside the gene matches. The CDR3 totals 17 residues. Per germline, CDR1 PRHDT and CDR2 FYEKMQ (reference sequence). The CDR3 protein is CASSSRDLLGQAGELFF. The CDR3 nucleotides are TGTGCCAGCAGCAGCAGAGATCTATTGGGACAGGCCGGGGAGCTGTTTTTT.